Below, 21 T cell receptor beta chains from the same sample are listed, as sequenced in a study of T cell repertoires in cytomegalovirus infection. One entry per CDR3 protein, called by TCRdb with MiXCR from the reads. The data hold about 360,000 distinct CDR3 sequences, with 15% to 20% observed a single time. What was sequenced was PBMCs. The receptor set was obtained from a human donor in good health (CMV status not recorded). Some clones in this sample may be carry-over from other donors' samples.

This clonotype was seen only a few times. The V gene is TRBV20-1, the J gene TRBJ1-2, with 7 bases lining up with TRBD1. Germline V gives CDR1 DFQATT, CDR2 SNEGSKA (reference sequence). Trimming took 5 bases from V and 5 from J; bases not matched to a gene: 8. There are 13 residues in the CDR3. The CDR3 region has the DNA TGCAGTGCTTTTCCCAGGGGGTCATATGGCTACACCTTC. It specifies CSAFPRGSYGYTF.

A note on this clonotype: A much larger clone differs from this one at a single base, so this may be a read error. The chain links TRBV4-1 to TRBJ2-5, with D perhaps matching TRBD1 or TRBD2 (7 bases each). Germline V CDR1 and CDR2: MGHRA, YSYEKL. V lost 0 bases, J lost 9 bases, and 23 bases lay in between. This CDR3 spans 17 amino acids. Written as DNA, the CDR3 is TGCGCCAGCAGCCAAGATCGGGTGGCAGGGGGACGGGAGGCCCAGTACTTC. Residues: CASSQDRVAGGREAQYF.

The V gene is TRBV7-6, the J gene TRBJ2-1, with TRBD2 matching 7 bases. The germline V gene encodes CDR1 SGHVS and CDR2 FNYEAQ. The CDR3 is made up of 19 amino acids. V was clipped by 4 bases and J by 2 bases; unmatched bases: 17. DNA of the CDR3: TGTGCCAGCAGCTCAACACAAGCGGGGAGGGGTTACACCTACAATGAGCAGTTCTTC. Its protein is CASSSTQAGRGYTYNEQFF.

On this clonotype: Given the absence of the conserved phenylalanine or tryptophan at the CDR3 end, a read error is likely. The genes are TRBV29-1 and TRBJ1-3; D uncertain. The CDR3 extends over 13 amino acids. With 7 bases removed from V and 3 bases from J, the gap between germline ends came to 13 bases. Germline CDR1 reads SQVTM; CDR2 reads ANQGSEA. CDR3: CSASGGSGNTIYS. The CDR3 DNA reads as TGCAGCGCTTCCGGAGGGAGTGGAAACACCATATATTCT.

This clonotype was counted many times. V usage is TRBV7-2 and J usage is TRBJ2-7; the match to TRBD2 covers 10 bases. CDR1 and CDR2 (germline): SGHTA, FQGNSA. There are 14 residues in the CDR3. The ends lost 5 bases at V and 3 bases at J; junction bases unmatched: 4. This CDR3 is CASSPGLASYEQYF. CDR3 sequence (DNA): TGTGCCAGCAGCCCGGGACTAGCGAGCTACGAGCAGTACTTC.

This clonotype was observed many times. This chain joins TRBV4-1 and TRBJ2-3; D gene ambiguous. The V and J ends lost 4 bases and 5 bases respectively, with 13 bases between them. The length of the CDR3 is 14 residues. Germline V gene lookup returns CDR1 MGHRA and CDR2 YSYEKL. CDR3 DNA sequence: TGCGCCAGCAGCCCCACAGTGCAAGGAGATACGCAGTATTTT. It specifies CASSPTVQGDTQYF.

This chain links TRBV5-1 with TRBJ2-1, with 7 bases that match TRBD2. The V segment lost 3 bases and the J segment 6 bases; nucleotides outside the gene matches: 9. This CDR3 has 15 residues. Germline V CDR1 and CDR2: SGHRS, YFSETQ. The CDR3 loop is CASSSPDGGGNEQFF. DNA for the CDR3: TGCGCCAGCAGCTCCCCTGACGGCGGGGGCAATGAGCAGTTCTTC.

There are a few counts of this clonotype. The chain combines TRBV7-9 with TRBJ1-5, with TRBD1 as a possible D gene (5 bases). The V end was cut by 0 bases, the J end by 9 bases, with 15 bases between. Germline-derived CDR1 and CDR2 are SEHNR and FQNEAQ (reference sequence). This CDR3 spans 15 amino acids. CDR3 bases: TGTGCCAGCAGCTTAGCGTCGGGGCCCGGGTGGCCCCAGCATTTT. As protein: CASSLASGPGWPQHF. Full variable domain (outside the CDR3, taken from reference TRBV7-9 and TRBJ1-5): DTGVSQNPRHKITKRGQNVTFRCDPISEHNRLYWYRQTLGQGPEFLTYFQNEAQLEKSRLLSDRFSAERPKGSFSTLEIQRTEQGDSAMYLCASSLASGPGWPQHFGDGTRLSIL.

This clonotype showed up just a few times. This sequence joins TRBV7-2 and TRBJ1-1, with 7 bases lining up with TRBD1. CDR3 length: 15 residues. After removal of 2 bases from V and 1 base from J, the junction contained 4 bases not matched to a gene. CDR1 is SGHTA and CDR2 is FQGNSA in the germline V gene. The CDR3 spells CASSLLGGGNTEAFF. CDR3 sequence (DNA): TGTGCCAGCAGCTTATTAGGGGGCGGGAACACTGAAGCTTTCTTT.

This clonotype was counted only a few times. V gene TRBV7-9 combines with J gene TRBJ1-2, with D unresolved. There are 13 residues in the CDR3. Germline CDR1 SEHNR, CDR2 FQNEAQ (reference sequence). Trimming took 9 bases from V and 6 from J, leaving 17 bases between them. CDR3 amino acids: CAREAPGNDGYTF. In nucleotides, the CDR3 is TGTGCCAGAGAGGCCCCGGGCAACGATGGCTACACCTTC.

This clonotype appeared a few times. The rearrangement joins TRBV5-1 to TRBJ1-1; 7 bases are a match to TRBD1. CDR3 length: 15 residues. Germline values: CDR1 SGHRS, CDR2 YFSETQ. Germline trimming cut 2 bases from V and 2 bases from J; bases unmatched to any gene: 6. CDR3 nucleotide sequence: TGCGCCAGCAGCTTCGGACAGGCAGAAAACACTGAAGCTTTCTTT. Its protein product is CASSFGQAENTEAFF.

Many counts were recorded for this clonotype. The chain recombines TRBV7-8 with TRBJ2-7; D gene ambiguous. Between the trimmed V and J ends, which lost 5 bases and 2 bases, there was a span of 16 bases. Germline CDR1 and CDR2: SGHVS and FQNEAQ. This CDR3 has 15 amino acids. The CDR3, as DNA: TGTGCCAGCAGCCCGTTAATCCCGTTGACCTACGAGCAGTACTTC. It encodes CASSPLIPLTYEQYF.

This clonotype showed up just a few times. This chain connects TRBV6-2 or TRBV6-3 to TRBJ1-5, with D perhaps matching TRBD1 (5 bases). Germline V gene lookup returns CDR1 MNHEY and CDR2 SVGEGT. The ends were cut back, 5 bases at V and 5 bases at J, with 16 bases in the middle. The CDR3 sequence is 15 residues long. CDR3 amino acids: CASSVMAWGDQPQHF. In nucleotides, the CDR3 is TGTGCCAGCAGTGTGATGGCCTGGGGGGATCAGCCCCAGCATTTT.

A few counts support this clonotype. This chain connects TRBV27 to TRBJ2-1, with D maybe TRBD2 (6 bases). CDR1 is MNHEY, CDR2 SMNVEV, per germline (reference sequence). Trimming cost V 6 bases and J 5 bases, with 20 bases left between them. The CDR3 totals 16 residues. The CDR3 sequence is CASRGSLGTPDNEQFF. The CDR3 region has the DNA TGTGCCAGCAGGGGATCTCTCGGGACTCCTGACAATGAGCAGTTCTTC.

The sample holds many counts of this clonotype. CDR3 DNA sequence: TGTGCCAGCAGCTTAACCCGGGACAGTTACAATGAGCAGTTCTTC. Residues: CASSLTRDSYNEQFF. This sequence joins TRBV7-2 and TRBJ2-1; 7 bases match TRBD1. Looked up from germline, CDR1 is SGHTA and CDR2 is FQGNSA. Germline trimming cut 2 bases from V and 4 bases from J; bases unmatched to any gene: 5. The CDR3 is made up of 15 amino acids.

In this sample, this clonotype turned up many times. CDR3 region: CASSPGQARGETQYF. CDR3 DNA: TGTGCCAGCAGCCCAGGACAGGCGAGGGGAGAGACCCAGTACTTC. The chain links TRBV7-8 to TRBJ2-5; 7 bases fit TRBD1. This CDR3 region has 15 residues. Per germline, CDR1 SGHVS and CDR2 FQNEAQ. Trimming took 5 bases from V and 4 from J; bases not matched to a gene: 10.

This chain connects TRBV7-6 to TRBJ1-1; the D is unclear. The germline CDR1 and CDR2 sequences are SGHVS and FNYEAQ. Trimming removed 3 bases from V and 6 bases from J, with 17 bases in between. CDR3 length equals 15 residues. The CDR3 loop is CASSFGPHSDSEAFF. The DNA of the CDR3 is TGTGCCAGCAGCTTCGGGCCCCATAGTGATTCTGAAGCTTTCTTT.

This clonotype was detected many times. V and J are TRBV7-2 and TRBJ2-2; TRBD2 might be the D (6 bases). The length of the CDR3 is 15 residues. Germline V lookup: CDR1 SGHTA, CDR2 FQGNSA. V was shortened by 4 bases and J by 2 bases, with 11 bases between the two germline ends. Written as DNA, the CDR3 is TGTGCCAGCAGCTATGCGGGATTTAACACCGGGGAGCTGTTTTTT. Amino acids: CASSYAGFNTGELFF. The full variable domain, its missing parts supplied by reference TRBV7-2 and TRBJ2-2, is GAGVSQSPSNKVTEKGKDVELRCDPISGHTALYWYRQSLGQGLEFLIYFQGNSAPDKSGLPSDRFSAERTGGSVSTLTIQRTQQEDSAVYLCASSYAGFNTGELFFGEGSRLTVL.

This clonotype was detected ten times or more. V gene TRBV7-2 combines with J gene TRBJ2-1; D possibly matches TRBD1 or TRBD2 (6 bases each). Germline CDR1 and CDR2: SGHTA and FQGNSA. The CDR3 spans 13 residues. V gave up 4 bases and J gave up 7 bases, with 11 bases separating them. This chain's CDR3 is CASSWRGSNEQFF. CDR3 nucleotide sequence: TGTGCCAGCAGCTGGAGGGGGAGTAATGAGCAGTTCTTC.

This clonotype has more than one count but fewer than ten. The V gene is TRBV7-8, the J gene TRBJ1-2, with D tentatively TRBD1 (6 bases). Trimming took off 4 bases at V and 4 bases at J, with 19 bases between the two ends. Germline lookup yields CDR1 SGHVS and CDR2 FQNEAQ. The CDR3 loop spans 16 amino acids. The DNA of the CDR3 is TGTGCCAGCAGCTCCTCCCCGGGACAAGTACTCTATGGCTACACCTTC. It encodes CASSSSPGQVLYGYTF.

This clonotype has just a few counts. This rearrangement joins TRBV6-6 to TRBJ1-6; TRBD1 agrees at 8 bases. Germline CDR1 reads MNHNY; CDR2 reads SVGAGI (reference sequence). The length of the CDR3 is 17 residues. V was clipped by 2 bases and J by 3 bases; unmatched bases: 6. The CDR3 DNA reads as TGTGCCAGCAGTTACGGGGCAGGGGGCAACTATAATTCACCCCTCCACTTT. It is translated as CASSYGAGGNYNSPLHF.